The following is a T cell receptor beta chain sequence with its context. Its antigen is undetermined. The data were taken from a study of monozygotic twins with inflammatory bowel disease. Study results and caveats: Patient-specific immunosuppressive treatments may have made repertoires more variable. The study found lower TCRbeta diversity (inverse Simpson) in IBD patients than in healthy co-twins.

The CDR3 is 14 amino acids. Looked up from germline, CDR1 is DFQATT and CDR2 is SNEGSKA (reference sequence). UMIs bearing a 6-nucleotide sample barcode were added through template switching. From its re-call of the 5' RACE reads, TCRdb lists each CDR3 protein once, without DNA. The table lists 350,000 to 400,000 distinct CDR3 sequences. This sequence joins TRBV20-1 and TRBJ1-1; TCRdb's D call of TRBD1 is untestable without DNA. Sequenced material: blood. The sequence came from a human donor with ulcerative colitis or Crohn's disease, or a healthy co-twin of an affected twin (not recorded which). The CDR3 reads CSASGPDTNTEAFF.